This is a list of T cell receptor beta chains from one sample in a study of human T cells and chemical hapten exposure. TCRdb re-called the RACE reads through MiXCR, storing one row per CDR3 protein. The data contain around 50,000 distinct CDR3 sequences, about a tenth of them singletons. Here the sequenced sample was whole blood, taken in connection with sensitization to the hapten diphenylcyclopropenone (DPC). Source of these receptors: a woman in her 50s with alopecia areata. Some clones in this sample may be carry-over from other donors' samples. CDR3s include the opening cysteine and the closing phenylalanine or tryptophan. Each record gives: clone size, J gene, V gene, D gene, CDR3 DNA, CDR3 protein. D genes are given only for firm matches. Where a row states a size, it is once, few, many or the class of an expanded clone; other rows omit it.

size: -
J: TRBJ1-2
V: TRBV28
D: TRBD1
DNA: TGTGCCAGCAGTAACCCCGGGACAGGGGTCGCTGGCTACACCTTC
CDR3: CASSNPGTGVAGYTF

size: -
J: TRBJ2-1
V: TRBV4-2
D: TRBD2
DNA: TGTGCCAGCAGAGTAGGACTAGCGGGGGTATACAATGAGCAGTTCTTC
CDR3: CASRVGLAGVYNEQFF

size: few
J: TRBJ1-1
V: TRBV28
D: TRBD1
DNA: TGTGCCAGCAGTACCGGGACAGGGTTGGCTTTCTTT
CDR3: CASSTGTGLAFF

size: few
J: TRBJ2-1
V: TRBV6-6
D: -
DNA: TGTGCCAGCAGGCAGACAGGTCGAGAGCAGTTCTTC
CDR3: CASRQTGREQFF

size: -
J: TRBJ2-6
V: TRBV29-1
D: -
DNA: TGCAGCGTGCGGTCCCCCCCTGGGGCCAACGTCCTGACTTTC
CDR3: CSVRSPPGANVLTF

size: few
J: TRBJ1-1
V: TRBV12-3/TRBV12-4
D: -
DNA: TGTGCCAGCAGTCTACAGATCATGAACACTGAAGCTTTCTTT
CDR3: CASSLQIMNTEAFF

size: few
J: TRBJ2-7
V: TRBV12-3/TRBV12-4
D: -
DNA: TGTGCCAGCAGGGGGACGGGAGTAACCTACGAGCAGTACTTC
CDR3: CASRGTGVTYEQYF

size: -
J: TRBJ2-2
V: TRBV4-2
D: -
DNA: TGTGCCAGCAGCCAAGATGGGTTCCTAGCCGGGGAGCTGTTTTTT
CDR3: CASSQDGFLAGELFF

size: many
J: TRBJ2-2
V: TRBV2
D: TRBD2
DNA: TGTGCCAGCAGTGAACGGTCCGGGAGGGTCGTGGGGGAGCTGTTTTTT
CDR3: CASSERSGRVVGELFF

size: few
J: TRBJ2-7
V: TRBV10-3
D: -
DNA: TGTGCCATCAGTGAGCCGGGGCGGTCTAGCTCCTACGAGCAGTACTTC
CDR3: CAISEPGRSSSYEQYF

size: many
J: TRBJ1-3
V: TRBV28
D: TRBD1
DNA: TGTGCCAGCAGGGGGGACAGACTGTTTTCCACCATATATTTT
CDR3: CASRGDRLFSTIYF

size: many
J: TRBJ1-5
V: TRBV6-2/TRBV6-3
D: -
DNA: TGTGCCAGCAGTGAGCGCAATCAGCCCCAGCATTTT
CDR3: CASSERNQPQHF

size: many
J: TRBJ2-1
V: TRBV7-9
D: -
DNA: TGTGCCAGCAGCTTAAACGGCCTCCTGAATGAGCAGTTCTTC
CDR3: CASSLNGLLNEQFF

size: many
J: TRBJ2-1
V: TRBV2
D: TRBD2
DNA: TGTGCCAGCAGTGAACGTCTAGCGGGAGTAGCGGGCTCCTACAATGAGCAGTTCTTC
CDR3: CASSERLAGVAGSYNEQFF

size: many
J: TRBJ1-5
V: TRBV27
D: -
DNA: TGTGCCAGCAACCCCCTGTACGGGCGCAATCAGCCCCAGCATTTT
CDR3: CASNPLYGRNQPQHF

size: many
J: TRBJ2-2
V: TRBV2
D: TRBD2
DNA: TGTGCCAGCATTTCAACTCTTCCCGGGGGGATAACGAACACCGGGGAGCTGTTTTTT
CDR3: CASISTLPGGITNTGELFF

size: many
J: TRBJ2-4
V: TRBV28
D: -
DNA: TGTGCCAGCAGTCTGCGGGGCGCGGTTGGCATTCAGTACTTC
CDR3: CASSLRGAVGIQYF

size: few
J: TRBJ2-2
V: TRBV27
D: -
DNA: TGTGCCAGCACCCAAGGACAGAACACCGGGGAGCTGTTTTTT
CDR3: CASTQGQNTGELFF

size: many
J: TRBJ2-7
V: TRBV7-2
D: TRBD2
DNA: TGTGCCAGCAGCTTAGACTCCAGCGGGGCCTACGAGCAGTACTTC
CDR3: CASSLDSSGAYEQYF

size: many
J: TRBJ1-1
V: TRBV12-5
D: -
DNA: TGTGCTAGTGGTTTGGTCCTCGGGGGGAACACTGAAGCTTTCTTT
CDR3: CASGLVLGGNTEAFF

size: many
J: TRBJ2-3
V: TRBV20-1
D: -
DNA: TGCAGCGCCCCGGTCCCGGCAACTAGCACAGATACGCAGTATTTT
CDR3: CSAPVPATSTDTQYF

size: -
J: TRBJ2-7
V: TRBV11-2
D: -
DNA: TGTGCCAGCAGCTTAGTCCGTCGGGTGACCTACGAGCAGTACTTC
CDR3: CASSLVRRVTYEQYF

size: many
J: TRBJ1-4
V: TRBV5-5
D: -
DNA: TGTGCCAGCAGTTTCCGGGCATCTAATGAAAAACTGTTTTTT
CDR3: CASSFRASNEKLFF

size: -
J: TRBJ1-4
V: TRBV4-1
D: -
DNA: TGCGCCAGCAGCCGGGGGACATCCGCAACTAATGAAAATCTGTTTTTT
CDR3: CASSRGTSATNENLFF

size: -
J: TRBJ1-1
V: TRBV3-1
D: TRBD1
DNA: TGTGCCAGCAGCCAAGGGCAGGGGGAAGCTGAAGCTTTCTTT
CDR3: CASSQGQGEAEAFF

size: many
J: TRBJ2-3
V: TRBV20-1
D: TRBD2
DNA: TGCAGTGCAGATACTAGCGGGCACGATACGCAGTATTTT
CDR3: CSADTSGHDTQYF

size: many
J: TRBJ2-1
V: TRBV4-1
D: TRBD2
DNA: TGCGCCAGCAGTCTATCTAGCGGGCCCTACAATGAGCAGTTCTTC
CDR3: CASSLSSGPYNEQFF

size: few
J: TRBJ1-6
V: TRBV20-1
D: TRBD1
DNA: TGCAGTGCTAGACAAGGACAGGGGAGCTCACCCCTCCACTTT
CDR3: CSARQGQGSSPLHF

size: few
J: TRBJ1-6
V: TRBV6-5
D: -
DNA: TGTGCCAGCAGTCGTCTCCGGGACACCGATAATTCACCCCTCCACTTT
CDR3: CASSRLRDTDNSPLHF

size: -
J: TRBJ2-7
V: TRBV5-1
D: -
DNA: TGCGCCAGCAGCTTGGGAATCGAGGGGTACGAGCAGTACTTC
CDR3: CASSLGIEGYEQYF

size: many
J: TRBJ2-3
V: TRBV28
D: TRBD2
DNA: TGTGCCAGCACCGAAGCGGGAGCGGGCACAGATACGCAGTATTTT
CDR3: CASTEAGAGTDTQYF

size: many
J: TRBJ2-2
V: TRBV11-2
D: TRBD2
DNA: TGTGCCAGCAGCTTAAATCTAGCGGGAACCGGGGAGCTGTTTTTT
CDR3: CASSLNLAGTGELFF

size: many
J: TRBJ2-3
V: TRBV4-1
D: -
DNA: TGCGCCAGCAGCCAAGGCCACGGGGGCACAGATACGCAGTATTTT
CDR3: CASSQGHGGTDTQYF

size: -
J: TRBJ2-5
V: TRBV29-1
D: -
DNA: TGCAGCGTGGGATATAGGGGACAAGAGACCCAGTACTTC
CDR3: CSVGYRGQETQYF

size: -
J: TRBJ2-3
V: TRBV29-1
D: TRBD2
DNA: TGCAGCGTTGGCGGGAGGGCCCGTGATACGCAGTATTTT
CDR3: CSVGGRARDTQYF

size: many
J: TRBJ2-3
V: TRBV7-9
D: -
DNA: TGTGCCAGCAGCCCTCAGTCCGGGTTACGCACAGATACGCAGTATTTT
CDR3: CASSPQSGLRTDTQYF

size: many
J: TRBJ2-3
V: TRBV4-1
D: TRBD1
DNA: TGCGCCAGCAGCCACCTGGACAGGGATGGTGATACGCAGTATTTT
CDR3: CASSHLDRDGDTQYF

size: many
J: TRBJ1-2
V: TRBV27
D: -
DNA: TGTGCCAGCAGTTTGCGCGGACGCCCCTATGGCTACACCTTC
CDR3: CASSLRGRPYGYTF

size: many
J: TRBJ2-5
V: TRBV6-6
D: -
DNA: TGTGCCAGCAGTTACTCGATCGTAGAGACCCAGTACTTC
CDR3: CASSYSIVETQYF

size: -
J: TRBJ2-7
V: TRBV20-1
D: TRBD2
DNA: TGCAGTGCTAGAGAGGCGGCTAGCGGGAGGACCTACGAGCAGTACTTC
CDR3: CSAREAASGRTYEQYF

size: few
J: TRBJ1-2
V: TRBV28
D: TRBD1
DNA: TGTGCCAGCACGGACCGGGACAGGCCCAACTACACCTTC
CDR3: CASTDRDRPNYTF

size: many
J: TRBJ2-1
V: TRBV5-5
D: TRBD1
DNA: TGTGCCAGCAGCCCCCGGGACAGGGGGTCCGAGGATGAGCAGTTCTTC
CDR3: CASSPRDRGSEDEQFF

size: many
J: TRBJ2-7
V: TRBV12-3/TRBV12-4
D: TRBD1
DNA: TGTGCCAGCAGCCTAACAGGGGGTGAGCAGTACTTC
CDR3: CASSLTGGEQYF

size: many
J: TRBJ1-6
V: TRBV2
D: -
DNA: TGTGCCAGCAGTTTGGGTCGGCCCCTCCACTTT
CDR3: CASSLGRPLHF

size: many
J: TRBJ2-2
V: TRBV3-1
D: -
DNA: TGTGCCAGCAGCCAAGTTGGAGGGGTCACCGGGGAGCTGTTTTTT
CDR3: CASSQVGGVTGELFF

size: many
J: TRBJ2-7
V: TRBV7-9
D: TRBD1
DNA: TGTGCCAGCAGCTTAGGGACAGGGGACGCCTACGAGCAGTACTTC
CDR3: CASSLGTGDAYEQYF

size: many
J: TRBJ1-1
V: TRBV27
D: -
DNA: TGTGCCAGCAGTTTCCAGGGTCAGGGTGAAGCTTTCTTT
CDR3: CASSFQGQGEAFF

size: many
J: TRBJ1-1
V: TRBV5-8
D: -
DNA: TGTGCCAGCAGCCGTGCCGGGACGGAAGCTTTCTTT
CDR3: CASSRAGTEAFF

size: -
J: TRBJ1-2
V: TRBV28
D: TRBD1
DNA: TGTGCCAGCAGTCCCTGGGACAGGGGGAGCGGCTACACCTTC
CDR3: CASSPWDRGSGYTF

size: many
J: TRBJ1-2
V: TRBV27
D: TRBD1
DNA: TGTGCCAGCAAAGGGGACAGGGGGACAAACTATGGCTACACCTTC
CDR3: CASKGDRGTNYGYTF

size: many
J: TRBJ1-1
V: TRBV18
D: -
DNA: TGTGCCAGCTCACTCAGACAGGCCGGGAACACTGAAGCTTTCTTT
CDR3: CASSLRQAGNTEAFF

size: many
J: TRBJ2-3
V: TRBV28
D: -
DNA: TGTGCCAGCAGTTTCGGAGGGACTACGCAGTATTTT
CDR3: CASSFGGTTQYF

size: many
J: TRBJ2-7
V: TRBV7-2
D: TRBD2
DNA: TGTGCCAGCAGCTCGGGACTAGCCAGCGAGCAGTACTTC
CDR3: CASSSGLASEQYF

size: many
J: TRBJ2-1
V: TRBV16
D: -
DNA: TGTGCCAGCAGCCAACTTGTCAACGAGCAGTTCTTC
CDR3: CASSQLVNEQFF

size: many
J: TRBJ2-7
V: TRBV9
D: TRBD1
DNA: TGTGCCAGCAGCGCGGACAGGGGGCACGAGCAGTACTTC
CDR3: CASSADRGHEQYF

size: -
J: TRBJ1-5
V: TRBV6-5
D: -
DNA: TGTGCCAGCAGACTCGCGGGATACGCGATTAATCAGCCCCAGCATTTT
CDR3: CASRLAGYAINQPQHF

size: -
J: TRBJ1-5
V: TRBV7-2
D: -
DNA: TGTGCCAGCGGGAATAATCAGCCCCAGCATTTT
CDR3: CASGNNQPQHF

size: many
J: TRBJ1-2
V: TRBV29-1
D: TRBD1
DNA: TGCAGCGTTGAAGGACAGGGGCGCAGCTACACCTTC
CDR3: CSVEGQGRSYTF